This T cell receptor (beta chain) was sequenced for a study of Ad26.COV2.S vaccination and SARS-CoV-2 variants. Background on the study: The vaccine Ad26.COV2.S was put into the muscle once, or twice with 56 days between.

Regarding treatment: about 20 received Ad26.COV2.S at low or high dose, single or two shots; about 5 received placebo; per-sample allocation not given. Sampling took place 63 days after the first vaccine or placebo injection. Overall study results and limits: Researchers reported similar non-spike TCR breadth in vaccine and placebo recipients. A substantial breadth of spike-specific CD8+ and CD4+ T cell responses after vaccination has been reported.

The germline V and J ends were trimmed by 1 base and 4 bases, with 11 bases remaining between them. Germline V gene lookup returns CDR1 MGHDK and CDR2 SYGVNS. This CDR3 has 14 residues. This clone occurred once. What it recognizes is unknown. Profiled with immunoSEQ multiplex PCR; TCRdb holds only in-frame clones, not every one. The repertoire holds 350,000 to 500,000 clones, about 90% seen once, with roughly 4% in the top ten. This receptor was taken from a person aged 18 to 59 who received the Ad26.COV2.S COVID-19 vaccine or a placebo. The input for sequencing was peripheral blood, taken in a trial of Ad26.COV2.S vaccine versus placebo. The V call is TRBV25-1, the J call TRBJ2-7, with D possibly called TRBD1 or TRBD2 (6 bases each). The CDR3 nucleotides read TGTGCCAGCAGTGAATCAGTAGGGGGGTACGAGCAGTACTTC. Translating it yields CASSESVGGYEQYF.